The source of this T cell receptor (beta chain) is a study of OX40 agonist ivuxolimab in advanced cancers. The wider study: Patients received ivuxolimab, an agonistic anti-OX40 (CD134) antibody.

The method was immunoSEQ multiplex PCR; TCRdb's version includes in-frame clones alone and lacks a portion of them. This sample has about 35,000 clones, with around 84% found just once. J was trimmed by 4 bases and V by 4 bases; bases with no gene match: 13. CDR3 length equals 16 residues. Germline CDR1 is SGHRS and CDR2 is YFSETQ. Blood specimens came from baseline, cycle 4 day 1, and cycle 7 day 1. Study-wide results and limits: The average count of expanded clones was higher among CD8+ T cells than among CD4+.

Remarks on this clone: The antigen is unknown.

The rearrangement joins TRBV5-1 to TRBJ2-5; TRBD2 matches 7 bases. The clonotype was recovered from an adult with an advanced solid tumor such as melanoma, head and neck, liver or kidney cancer. Sequences were derived from CD4+ or CD8+ T cells sorted from blood, sampled in a trial of the OX40 agonist ivuxolimab. CDR3 DNA: TGCGCCAGCAGCGCCCCCCTGGGGGGGGTCGGAGAGACCCAGTACTTC. Translated, it gives CASSAPLGGVGETQYF.